The entry below gives a single TCR beta chain sequence along with its context. The antigen is undetermined. Germline assignment: CDR1 SEHNR and CDR2 FQNEAQ (reference sequence). The CDR3 loop spans 13 amino acids. V lost 3 bases to trimming and J lost 1 base, with 7 bases between them. The data were taken from a study of shared clonotypes between healthy human individuals. Positively selected for CCR7, the CD45RO-negative cells used as naive CD8 cells excluded terminally differentiated effector memory CD45RA+ cells. All donors were healthy HIV-negative adults lacking recent acute infections or vaccinations. Study-level results: The researchers took only blood, and tissue repertoires probably look different.

In the authors' workflow: Filtering was not the same, since immunoSEQ gave junction-only sequences without quality scores. Produced via immunoSEQ multiplex PCR; TCRdb's table is partial and in-frame only. Clone size and V and J calls were adopted from that table, with D and trimming inferred from the DNA. The sample yields a few million clones, around 93% seen once. The genes are TRBV7-9 and TRBJ2-7; D not resolved. This TCR was sampled from a man between 18 and 35 years old in good health. Some clones in this sample may be carry-over from other donors' samples. Material for sequencing was naive CD8+ T cells from PBMCs. CDR3 loop: CASSFPHSYEQYF. The CDR3 DNA sequence: TGTGCCAGCAGCTTTCCGCATTCCTACGAGCAGTACTTC.